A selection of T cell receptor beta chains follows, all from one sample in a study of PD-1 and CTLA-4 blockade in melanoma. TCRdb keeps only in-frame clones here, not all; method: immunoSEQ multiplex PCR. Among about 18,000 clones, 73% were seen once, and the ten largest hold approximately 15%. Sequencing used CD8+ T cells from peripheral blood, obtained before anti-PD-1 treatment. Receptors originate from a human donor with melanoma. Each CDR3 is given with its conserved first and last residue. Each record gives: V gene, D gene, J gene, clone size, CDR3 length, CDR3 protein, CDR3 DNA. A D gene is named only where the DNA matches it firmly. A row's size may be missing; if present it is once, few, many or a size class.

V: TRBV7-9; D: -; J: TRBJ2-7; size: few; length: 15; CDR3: CASSSHLDSSGEQYF; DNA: TGTGCCAGCAGCTCGCACCTTGACAGTTCTGGCGAGCAGTACTTC
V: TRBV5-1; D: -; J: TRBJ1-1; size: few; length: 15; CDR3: CASSTAGIGNTEAFF; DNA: TGCGCCAGCAGCACGGCAGGGATCGGGAACACTGAAGCTTTCTTT
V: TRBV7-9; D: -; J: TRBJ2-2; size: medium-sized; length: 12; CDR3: CASSLVTGELFF; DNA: TGTGCCAGCAGCTTAGTTACCGGGGAGCTGTTTTTT
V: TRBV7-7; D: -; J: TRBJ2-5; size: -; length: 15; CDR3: CASSPYPEGQETQYF; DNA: TGTGCCAGCAGCCCTTATCCGGAGGGGCAAGAGACCCAGTACTTC
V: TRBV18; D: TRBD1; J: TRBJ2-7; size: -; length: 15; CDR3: CASSPRDRGNYEQYF; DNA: TGTGCCAGCTCACCCCGGGACAGGGGAAACTACGAGCAGTACTTC
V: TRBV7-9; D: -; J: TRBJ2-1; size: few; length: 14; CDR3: CASSLGSGADEQFF; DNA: TGTGCCAGCAGCTTGGGCTCGGGGGCGGATGAGCAGTTCTTC
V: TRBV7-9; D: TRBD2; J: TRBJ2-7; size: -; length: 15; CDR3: CASSSRASGIYEQYF; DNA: TGTGCCAGCAGCTCCCGTGCTAGCGGGATCTACGAGCAGTACTTC
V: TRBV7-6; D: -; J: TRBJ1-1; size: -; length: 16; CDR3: CASSPLGGREHTEAFF; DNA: TGTGCCAGCAGCCCCCTCGGGGGCAGGGAGCACACTGAAGCTTTCTTT
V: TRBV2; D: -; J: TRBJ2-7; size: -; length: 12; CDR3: CASSDSSYEQYF; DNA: TGTGCCAGCAGTGACAGTTCCTACGAGCAGTACTTC
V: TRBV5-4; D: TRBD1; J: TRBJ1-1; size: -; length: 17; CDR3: CAYFRAGTGAWNTEAFF; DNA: TGTGCCTATTTCCGGGCCGGGACAGGGGCGTGGAACACTGAAGCTTTCTTT
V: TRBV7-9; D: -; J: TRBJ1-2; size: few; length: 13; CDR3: CASSLASLYGYTF; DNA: TGTGCCAGCAGCTTAGCCAGTCTCTATGGCTACACCTTC
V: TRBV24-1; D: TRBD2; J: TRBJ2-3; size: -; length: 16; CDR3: CATRPTSGTSTDTQYF; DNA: TGTGCCACCAGACCCACTAGCGGAACTAGCACAGATACGCAGTATTTT
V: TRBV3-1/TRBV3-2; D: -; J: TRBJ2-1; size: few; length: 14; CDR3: CASGQANTYNEQFF; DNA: TGTGCCAGCGGACAAGCAAACACCTACAATGAGCAGTTCTTC
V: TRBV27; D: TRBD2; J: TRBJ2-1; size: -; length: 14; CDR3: CASKKAGGRVEQFF; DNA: TGTGCCAGCAAGAAAGCGGGAGGGCGGGTTGAGCAGTTCTTC
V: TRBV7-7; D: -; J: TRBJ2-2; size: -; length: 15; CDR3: CASSPGPGGTGELFF; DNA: TGTGCTAGCAGCCCGGGCCCAGGAGGCACCGGGGAGCTGTTTTTT
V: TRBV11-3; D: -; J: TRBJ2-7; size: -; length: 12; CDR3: CASSFTRNEQYF; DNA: TGTGCCAGCAGCTTTACAAGAAACGAGCAGTACTTC
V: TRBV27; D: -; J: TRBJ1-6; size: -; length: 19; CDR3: CASSMMFPSRGFNNSPLHF; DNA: TGTGCCAGCAGTATGATGTTCCCCTCCAGAGGATTCAATAATTCACCCCTCCACTTT
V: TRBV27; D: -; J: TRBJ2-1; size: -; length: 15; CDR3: CASSRTAGSYNEQFF; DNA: TGTGCCAGCAGCCGGACAGCCGGCTCCTACAATGAGCAGTTCTTC
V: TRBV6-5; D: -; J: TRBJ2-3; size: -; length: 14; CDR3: CASSYSQGADTQYF; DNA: TGTGCCAGCAGTTACTCGCAGGGCGCAGATACGCAGTATTTT
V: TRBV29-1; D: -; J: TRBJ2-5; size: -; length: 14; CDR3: CSVEGTGPEETQYF; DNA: TGCAGCGTTGAAGGTACAGGACCCGAAGAGACCCAGTACTTC
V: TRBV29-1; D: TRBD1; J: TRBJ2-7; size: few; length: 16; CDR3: CSAETRDRGNSYEQYF; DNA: TGCAGCGCCGAGACCCGGGACAGAGGAAACTCCTACGAGCAGTACTTC
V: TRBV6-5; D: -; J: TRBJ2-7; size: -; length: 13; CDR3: CASSYAASYEQYF; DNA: TGTGCCAGCAGTTACGCGGCCTCCTACGAGCAGTACTTC
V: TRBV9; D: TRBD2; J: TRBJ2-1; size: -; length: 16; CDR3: CASRGLGGGRGDEQFF; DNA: TGTGCCAGCAGGGGCCTCGGTGGCGGGAGGGGGGATGAGCAGTTCTTC